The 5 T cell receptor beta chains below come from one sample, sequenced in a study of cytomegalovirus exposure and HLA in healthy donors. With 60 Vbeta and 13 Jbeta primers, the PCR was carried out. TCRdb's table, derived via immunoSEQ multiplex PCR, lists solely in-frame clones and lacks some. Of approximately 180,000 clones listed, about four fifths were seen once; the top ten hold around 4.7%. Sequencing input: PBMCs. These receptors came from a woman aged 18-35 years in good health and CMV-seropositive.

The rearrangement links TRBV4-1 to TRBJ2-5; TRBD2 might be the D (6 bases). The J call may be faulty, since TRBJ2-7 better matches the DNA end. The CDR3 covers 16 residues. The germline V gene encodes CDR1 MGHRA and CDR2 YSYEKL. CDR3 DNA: TGCGCCAGCAGACTCAATCCCGGGACTGTTCCCTACGAGCAGTACTTC. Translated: CASRLNPGTVPYEQYF.

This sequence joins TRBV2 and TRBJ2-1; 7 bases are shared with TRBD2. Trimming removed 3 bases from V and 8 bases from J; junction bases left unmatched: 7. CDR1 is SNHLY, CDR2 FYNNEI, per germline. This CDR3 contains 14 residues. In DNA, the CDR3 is TGTGCCAGCAGTGACGGCGGGGGTAAGGATGAGCAGTTCTTC. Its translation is CASSDGGGKDEQFF.

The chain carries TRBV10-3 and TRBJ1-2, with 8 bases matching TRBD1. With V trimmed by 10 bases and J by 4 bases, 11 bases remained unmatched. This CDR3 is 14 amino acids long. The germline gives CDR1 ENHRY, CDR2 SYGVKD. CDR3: CATLGQGNSYGYTF. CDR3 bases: TGTGCCACCCTCGGACAGGGCAATTCCTATGGCTACACCTTC.

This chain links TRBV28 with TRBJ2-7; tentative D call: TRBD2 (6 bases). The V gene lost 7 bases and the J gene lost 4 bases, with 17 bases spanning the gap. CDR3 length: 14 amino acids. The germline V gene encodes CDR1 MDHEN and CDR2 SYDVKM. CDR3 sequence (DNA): TGTGCCAGCAACCGGGACTTGTTGAGGTACGAGCAGTACTTC. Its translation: CASNRDLLRYEQYF.

CDR3 region: CASRGGSYEQYF. In DNA, the CDR3 is TGTGCCAGTAGGGGGGGGTCCTACGAGCAGTACTTC. The rearrangement links TRBV19 to TRBJ2-7; TRBD2 matches 7 bases. The length of the CDR3 is 12 residues. With 6 bases clipped from V and 1 base from J, the junction kept 0 bases outside the gene matches. CDR1 is LNHDA, CDR2 SQIVND, per germline (reference sequence).